This TCR beta chain was captured by sequencing in a study of blood T cell repertoires in COVID-19. Data came from immunoSEQ multiplex PCR; TCRdb stores just in-frame clones and leaves some out. The data contain 150,000 to 200,000 clones, roughly 87% of them seen just once; the ten biggest clones take up around 1.2%. Participants had their cohort set by participant-reported clinical history. The ends were cut back, 2 bases at V and 6 bases at J, with 14 bases in the middle. CDR1 is SEHNR and CDR2 is FQNEAQ in the germline V gene (reference sequence). This CDR3 spans 14 amino acids. The source is a human donor with acute COVID-19. The donor label of this sample is uncertain. V gene TRBV7-9 combines with J gene TRBJ2-7; D is perhaps TRBD2 (6 bases). Sequences were obtained from PBMCs or T cells enriched from blood (not recorded which). Here the CDR3 reads CASSLRKGGIEQYF. The CDR3 DNA sequence: TGTGCCAGCAGCTTAAGGAAGGGAGGAATCGAGCAGTACTTC.